This T cell receptor (beta chain) appears in the sequencing data of a study of T cell repertoires in cytomegalovirus infection. Study information: Based on public TCR beta signatures, there were indications of CMV infection and of a matching HLA type.

One entry per CDR3 protein, called by TCRdb with MiXCR from the reads. The table lists hundreds of thousands of distinct CDR3 sequences, 25% to 35% of them singletons, with around 19% in the top ten. With 6 bases clipped from V and 6 bases from J, the junction kept 4 bases outside the gene matches. The CDR3 covers 13 residues. A remark on this clonotype: The antigen is unknown.

The material was cultured PBMCs, obtained from culture after CMV antigen stimulation. This clonotype originated in a human donor in good health (CMV status not recorded). Some clones in this sample may be carry-over from other donors' samples. The rearrangement joins TRBV12-3 or TRBV12-4 to TRBJ1-5, with 8 bases identical to TRBD1. CDR3 coding DNA: TGTGCCAGCAGCAGACAGGGGACTCAGCCCCAGCATTTT. This gives the protein CASSRQGTQPQHF.